This TCR beta chain derives from a study of shared clonotypes between healthy human individuals. Repertoires were generated with immunoSEQ multiplex PCR, while TCRdb's copy carries only in-frame clones and drops some. The sample has some 240,000 clones; approximately 65% are singletons. Trimming removed 6 bases from V and 4 bases from J, with 16 bases in between. This CDR3 has 15 amino acids. Per the germline V gene, CDR1 is LNHDA and CDR2 is SQIVND (reference sequence). This clonotype was obtained from a man aged 30 to 39 in good health. The sample taken for sequencing was memory CD4+ T cells sorted from blood. The subset: CD45RA-negative fraction. This chain connects TRBV19 to TRBJ1-5; no firm D call. The CDR3: CASSLIRTGNQPQHF. The CDR3 DNA reads as TGTGCCAGTAGCTTAATCCGGACGGGGAATCAGCCCCAGCATTTT.